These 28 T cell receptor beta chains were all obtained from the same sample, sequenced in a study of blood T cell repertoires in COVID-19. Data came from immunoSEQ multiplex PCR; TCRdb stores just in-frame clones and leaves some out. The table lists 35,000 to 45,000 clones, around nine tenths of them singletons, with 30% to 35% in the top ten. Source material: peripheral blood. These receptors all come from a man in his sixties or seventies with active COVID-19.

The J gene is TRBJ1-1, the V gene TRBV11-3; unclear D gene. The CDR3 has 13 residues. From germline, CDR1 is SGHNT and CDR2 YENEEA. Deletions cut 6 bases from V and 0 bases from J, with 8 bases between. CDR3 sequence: CASSLQMNTEAFF. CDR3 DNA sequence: TGTGCCAGCAGTTTACAAATGAACACTGAAGCTTTCTTT.

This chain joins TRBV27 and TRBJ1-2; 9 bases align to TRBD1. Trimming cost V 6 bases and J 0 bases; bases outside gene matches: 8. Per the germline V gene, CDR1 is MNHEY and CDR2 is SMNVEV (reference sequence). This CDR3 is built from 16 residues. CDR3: CASSSHGTGSNYGYTF. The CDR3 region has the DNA TGTGCCAGCAGCTCACACGGGACAGGGTCTAACTATGGCTACACCTTC.

This chain's CDR3 is CASSSQVFSGNTIYF. The CDR3 region has the DNA TGTGCCAGCAGCTCACAGGTCTTCTCTGGAAACACCATATATTTT. The rearrangement links TRBV9 to TRBJ1-3, with a possible D match to TRBD1 (5 bases). This CDR3 region has 15 residues. In germline, CDR1 is SGDLS, CDR2 YYNGEE. Trimming left V 4 bases short and J 0 bases short, with 11 bases between.

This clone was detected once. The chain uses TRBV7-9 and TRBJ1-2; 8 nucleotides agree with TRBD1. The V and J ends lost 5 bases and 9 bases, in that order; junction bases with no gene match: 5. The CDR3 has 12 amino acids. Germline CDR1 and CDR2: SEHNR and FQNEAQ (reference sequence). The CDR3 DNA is TGTGCCAGCAGCCGACAGGGGTCTAGCTACACCTTC. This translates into CASSRQGSSYTF.

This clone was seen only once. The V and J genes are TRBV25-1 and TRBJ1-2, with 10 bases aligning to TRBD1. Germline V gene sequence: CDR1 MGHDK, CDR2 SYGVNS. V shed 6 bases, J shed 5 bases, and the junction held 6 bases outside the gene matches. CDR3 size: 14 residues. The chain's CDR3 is CASREDRGLYGYTF. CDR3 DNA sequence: TGTGCCAGCAGAGAAGACAGGGGGCTTTATGGCTACACCTTC.

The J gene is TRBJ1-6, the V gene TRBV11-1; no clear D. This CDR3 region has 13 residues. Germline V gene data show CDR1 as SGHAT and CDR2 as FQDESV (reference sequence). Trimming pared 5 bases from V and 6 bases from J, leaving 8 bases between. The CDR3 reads CASSKTGNSPLHF. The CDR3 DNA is TGTGCCAGCAGCAAAACGGGTAATTCACCCCTCCACTTT.

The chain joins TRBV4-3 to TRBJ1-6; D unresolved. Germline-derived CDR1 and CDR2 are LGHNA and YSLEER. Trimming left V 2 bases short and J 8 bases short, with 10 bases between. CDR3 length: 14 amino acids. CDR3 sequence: CASSQSWQDSPLHF. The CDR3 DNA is TGCGCCAGCAGCCAATCCTGGCAGGATTCACCCCTCCACTTT.

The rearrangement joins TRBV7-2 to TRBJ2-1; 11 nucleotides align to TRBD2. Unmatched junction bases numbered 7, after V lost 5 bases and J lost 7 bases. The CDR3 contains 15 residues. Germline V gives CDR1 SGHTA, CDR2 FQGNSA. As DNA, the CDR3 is TGTGCCAGCAGCCCCACTAGCGGGAGTACGAATGAGCAGTTCTTC. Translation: CASSPTSGSTNEQFF. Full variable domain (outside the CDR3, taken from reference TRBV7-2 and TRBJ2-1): GAGVSQSPSNKVTEKGKDVELRCDPISGHTALYWYRQSLGQGLEFLIYFQGNSAPDKSGLPSDRFSAERTGGSVSTLTIQRTQQEDSAVYLCASSPTSGSTNEQFFGPGTRLTVL.

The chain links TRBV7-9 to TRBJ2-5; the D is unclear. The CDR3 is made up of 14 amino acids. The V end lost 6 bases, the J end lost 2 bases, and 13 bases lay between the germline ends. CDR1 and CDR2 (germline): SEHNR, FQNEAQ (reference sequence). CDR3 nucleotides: TGTGCCAGCAGTTCCGAAATGGAGCAAGAGACCCAGTACTTC. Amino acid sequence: CASSSEMEQETQYF.

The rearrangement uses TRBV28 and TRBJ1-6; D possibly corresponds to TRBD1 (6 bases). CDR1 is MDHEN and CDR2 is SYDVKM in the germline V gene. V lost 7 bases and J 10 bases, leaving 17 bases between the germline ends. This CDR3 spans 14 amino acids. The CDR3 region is CASIVGGARSPLHF. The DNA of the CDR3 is TGTGCCAGCATCGTCGGGGGGGCGAGGTCACCCCTCCACTTT. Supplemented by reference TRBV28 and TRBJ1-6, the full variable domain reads DVKVTQSSRYLVKRTGEKVFLECVQDMDHENMFWYRQDPGLGLRLIYFSYDVKMKEKGDIPEGYSVSREKKERFSLILESASTNQTSMYLCASIVGGARSPLHFGNGTRLTVT.

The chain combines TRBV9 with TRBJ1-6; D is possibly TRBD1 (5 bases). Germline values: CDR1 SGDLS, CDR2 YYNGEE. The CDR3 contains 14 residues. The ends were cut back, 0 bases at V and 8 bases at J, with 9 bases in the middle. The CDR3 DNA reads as TGTGCCAGCAGCGTAGCGGGGGGAGATTCACCCCTCCACTTT. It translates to CASSVAGGDSPLHF.

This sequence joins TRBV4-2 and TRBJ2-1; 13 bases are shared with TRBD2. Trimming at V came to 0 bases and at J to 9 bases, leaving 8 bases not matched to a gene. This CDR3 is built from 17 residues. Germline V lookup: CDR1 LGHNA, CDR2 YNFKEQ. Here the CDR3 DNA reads TGTGCCAGCAGCCAAGATGGGACTAGCGGGGCCCTTAGTGAGCAGTTCTTC. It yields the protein CASSQDGTSGALSEQFF.

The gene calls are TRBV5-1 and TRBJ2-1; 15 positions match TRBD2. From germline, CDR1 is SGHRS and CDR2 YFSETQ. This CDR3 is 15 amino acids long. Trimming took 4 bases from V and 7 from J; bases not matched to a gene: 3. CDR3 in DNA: TGCGCCAGCAGCGAGGGGACTAGCGGGAGGAATGAGCAGTTCTTC. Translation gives CASSEGTSGRNEQFF.

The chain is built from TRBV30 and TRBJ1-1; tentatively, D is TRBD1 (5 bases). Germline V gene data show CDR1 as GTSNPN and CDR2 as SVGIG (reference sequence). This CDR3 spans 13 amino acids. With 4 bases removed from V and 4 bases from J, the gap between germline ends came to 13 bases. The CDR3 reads CAWKSTGGTEAFF. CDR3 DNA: TGTGCCTGGAAGAGTACGGGGGGCACTGAAGCTTTCTTT. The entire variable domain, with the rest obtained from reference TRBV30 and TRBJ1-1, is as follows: SQTIHQWPATLVQPVGSPLSLECTVEGTSNPNLYWYRQAAGRGLQLLFYSVGIGQISSEVPQNLSASRPQDRQFILSSKKLLLSDSGFYLCAWKSTGGTEAFFGQGTRLTVV.

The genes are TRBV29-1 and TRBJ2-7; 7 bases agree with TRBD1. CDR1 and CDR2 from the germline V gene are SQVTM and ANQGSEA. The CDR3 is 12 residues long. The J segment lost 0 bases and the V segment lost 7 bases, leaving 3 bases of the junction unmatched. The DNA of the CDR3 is TGCAGCGGGGGACAGTACTCCTACGAGCAGTACTTC. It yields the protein CSGGQYSYEQYF.

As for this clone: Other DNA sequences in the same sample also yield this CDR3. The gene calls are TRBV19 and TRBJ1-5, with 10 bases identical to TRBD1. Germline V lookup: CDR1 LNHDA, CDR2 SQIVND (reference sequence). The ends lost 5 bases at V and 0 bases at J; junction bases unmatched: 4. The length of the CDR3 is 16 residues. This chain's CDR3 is CASSRTGGNSNQPQHF. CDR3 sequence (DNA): TGTGCCAGTAGTCGGACAGGGGGGAATAGCAATCAGCCCCAGCATTTT.

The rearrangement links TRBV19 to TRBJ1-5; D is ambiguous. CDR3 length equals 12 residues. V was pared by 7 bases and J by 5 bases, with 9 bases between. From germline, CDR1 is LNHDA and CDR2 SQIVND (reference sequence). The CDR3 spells CASTAGDQPQHF. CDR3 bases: TGTGCCAGTACCGCAGGCGATCAGCCCCAGCATTTT.

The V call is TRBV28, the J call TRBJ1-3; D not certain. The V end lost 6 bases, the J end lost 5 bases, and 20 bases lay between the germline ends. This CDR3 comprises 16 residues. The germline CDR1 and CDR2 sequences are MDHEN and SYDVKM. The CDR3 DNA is TGTGCCAGCAGCTCACCGAATAGCGTATGGCGAAACACCATATATTTT. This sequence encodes CASSSPNSVWRNTIYF. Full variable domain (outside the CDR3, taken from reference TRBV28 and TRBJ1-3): DVKVTQSSRYLVKRTGEKVFLECVQDMDHENMFWYRQDPGLGLRLIYFSYDVKMKEKGDIPEGYSVSREKKERFSLILESASTNQTSMYLCASSSPNSVWRNTIYFGEGSWLTVV.

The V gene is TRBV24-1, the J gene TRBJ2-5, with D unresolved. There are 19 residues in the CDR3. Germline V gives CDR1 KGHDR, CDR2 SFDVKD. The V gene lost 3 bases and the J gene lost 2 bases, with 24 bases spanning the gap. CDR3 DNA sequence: TGTGCCACCAGTGATCGAAATTTCTCCTTATTAGTGTTGCAAGAGACCCAGTACTTC. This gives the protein CATSDRNFSLLVLQETQYF.

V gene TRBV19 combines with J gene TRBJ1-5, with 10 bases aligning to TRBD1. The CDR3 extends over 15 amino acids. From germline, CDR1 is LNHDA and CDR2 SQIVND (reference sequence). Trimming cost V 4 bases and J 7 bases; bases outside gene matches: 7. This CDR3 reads CASSRAGTGEQPQHF. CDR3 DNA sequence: TGTGCCAGTAGTAGAGCGGGGACAGGGGAACAGCCCCAGCATTTT.

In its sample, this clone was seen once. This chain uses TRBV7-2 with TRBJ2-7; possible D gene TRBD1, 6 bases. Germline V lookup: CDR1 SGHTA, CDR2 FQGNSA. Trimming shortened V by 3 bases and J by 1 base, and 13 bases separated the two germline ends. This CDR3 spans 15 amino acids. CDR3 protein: CASSFSRGSSYEQYF. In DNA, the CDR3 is TGTGCCAGCAGCTTCTCCAGGGGCTCGTCCTACGAGCAGTACTTC.

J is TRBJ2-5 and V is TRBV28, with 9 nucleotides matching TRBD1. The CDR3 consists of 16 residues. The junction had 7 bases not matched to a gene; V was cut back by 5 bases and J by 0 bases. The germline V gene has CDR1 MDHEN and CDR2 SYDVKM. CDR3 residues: CASSIGQGYNQETQYF. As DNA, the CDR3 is TGTGCCAGCAGTATCGGACAGGGGTACAACCAAGAGACCCAGTACTTC.

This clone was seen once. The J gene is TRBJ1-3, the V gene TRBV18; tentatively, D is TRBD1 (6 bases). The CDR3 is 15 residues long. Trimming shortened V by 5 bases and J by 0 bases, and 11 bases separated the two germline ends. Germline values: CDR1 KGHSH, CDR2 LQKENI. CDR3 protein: CASSVTDSSGNTIYF. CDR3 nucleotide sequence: TGTGCCAGCTCAGTGACGGACAGCTCTGGAAACACCATATATTTT.

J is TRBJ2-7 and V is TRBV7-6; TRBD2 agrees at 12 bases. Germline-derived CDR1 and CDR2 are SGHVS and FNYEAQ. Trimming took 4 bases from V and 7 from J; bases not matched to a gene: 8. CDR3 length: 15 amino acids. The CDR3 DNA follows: TGTGCCAGCAGCTCGCCGACTAGCGGGAGTGGGGAGCAGTACTTC. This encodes CASSSPTSGSGEQYF.

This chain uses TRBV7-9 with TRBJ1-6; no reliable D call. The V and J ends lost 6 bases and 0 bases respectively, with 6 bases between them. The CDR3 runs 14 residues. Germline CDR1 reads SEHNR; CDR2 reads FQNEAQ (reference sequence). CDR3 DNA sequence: TGTGCCAGCAGAAGCTTCTCCTATAATTCACCCCTCCACTTT. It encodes CASRSFSYNSPLHF.

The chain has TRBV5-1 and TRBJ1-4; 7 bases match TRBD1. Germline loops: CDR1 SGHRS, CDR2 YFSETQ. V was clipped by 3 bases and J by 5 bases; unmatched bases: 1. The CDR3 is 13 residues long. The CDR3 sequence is CASSSGQNEKLFF. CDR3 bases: TGCGCCAGCAGCTCGGGACAGAATGAAAAACTGTTTTTT.

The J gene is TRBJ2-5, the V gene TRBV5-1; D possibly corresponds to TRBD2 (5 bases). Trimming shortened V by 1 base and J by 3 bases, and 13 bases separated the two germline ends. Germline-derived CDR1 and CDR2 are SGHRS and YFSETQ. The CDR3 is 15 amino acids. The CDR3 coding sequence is TGCGCCAGCAGCTTGTGGTCTAGCTCTAAAGAGACCCAGTACTTC. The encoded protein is CASSLWSSSKETQYF.

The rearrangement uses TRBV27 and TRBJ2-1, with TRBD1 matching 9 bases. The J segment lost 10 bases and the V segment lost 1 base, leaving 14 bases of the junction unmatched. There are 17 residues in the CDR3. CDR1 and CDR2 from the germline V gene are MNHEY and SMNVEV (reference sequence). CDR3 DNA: TGTGCCAGCAGTTTATTGAACACCGGGACAGGGTTCGGGGAGCAGTTCTTC. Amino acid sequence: CASSLLNTGTGFGEQFF.